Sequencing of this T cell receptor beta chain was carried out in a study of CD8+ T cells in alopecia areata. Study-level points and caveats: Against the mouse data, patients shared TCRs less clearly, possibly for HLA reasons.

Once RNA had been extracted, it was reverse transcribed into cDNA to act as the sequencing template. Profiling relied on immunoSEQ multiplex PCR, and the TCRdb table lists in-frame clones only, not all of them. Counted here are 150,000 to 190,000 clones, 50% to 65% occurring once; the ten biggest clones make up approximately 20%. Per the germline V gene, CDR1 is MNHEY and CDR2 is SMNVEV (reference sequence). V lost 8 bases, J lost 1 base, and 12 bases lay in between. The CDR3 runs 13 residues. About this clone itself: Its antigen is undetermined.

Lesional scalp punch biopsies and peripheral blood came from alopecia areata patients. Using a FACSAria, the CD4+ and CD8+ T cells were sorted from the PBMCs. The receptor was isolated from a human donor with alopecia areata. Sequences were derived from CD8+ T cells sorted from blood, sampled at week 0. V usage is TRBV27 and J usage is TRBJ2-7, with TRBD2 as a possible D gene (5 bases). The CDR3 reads CASQWTGSYEQYF. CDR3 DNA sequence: TGTGCCAGCCAATGGACGGGATCCTACGAGCAGTACTTC.